Listed here is a single T cell receptor beta chain. Its antigen remains unidentified. A read error may be the cause here, since a much bigger clone is one base away. This sample was included in a study of T cell repertoires in cytomegalovirus infection. Overall study context: Signatures in public TCR beta sequences pointed to both CMV infection and matching HLA type.

The CDR3 is made up of 17 amino acids. V shed 2 bases and J shed 0 bases, with 14 bases lying between them. Germline V gives CDR1 SGHVS, CDR2 FQNEAQ. Each CDR3 protein gets one entry after TCRdb re-called the reads with MiXCR. This table holds about 220,000 distinct CDR3 sequences, less than 50% found once. The sequence derives from a human donor in good health (CMV status not recorded). Some clones in this sample may be carry-over from other donors' samples. The source material was CD8+ T cells from cultured PBMCs, sampled from culture after CMV antigen stimulation. The chain carries TRBV7-8 and TRBJ2-1, with D unclear. The CDR3 spells CASSLFPFESSYNEQFF. The CDR3 DNA is TGTGCCAGCAGCTTATTCCCTTTTGAGAGCTCCTACAATGAGCAGTTCTTC.